Shown below are 9 T cell receptor beta chains from a single sample sequenced in a study of cytomegalovirus exposure and HLA in healthy donors (TCRdb year 2017). The library was generated by the immunoSEQ multiplex PCR assay. For the multiplex PCR, a mixture combining 60 forward primers for TCR Vbeta segments and 13 reverse primers for TCR Jbeta segments was used. TCRdb retrieved this table from immuneACCESS and kept in-frame rearrangements only. Not all clones are present; in checked studies, unresolved V genes account for under half, and no reason is known for the remainder. In this sample the table shows tens of thousands of clones, around 85% of which occur a single time. The top ten clones comprise 2.5% to 3% of the sample. The specimen was PBMCs. The receptors shown here come from a man in his thirties or forties in good health and CMV-seronegative.

The chain carries TRBV29-1 and TRBJ2-3; D is perhaps TRBD2 (6 bases). The CDR3 is 12 amino acids. V was shortened by 7 bases and J by 2 bases, with 10 bases between the two germline ends. Looked up from germline, CDR1 is SQVTM and CDR2 is ANQGSEA. The CDR3 loop is CSGDSYTDTQYF. CDR3 nucleotides: TGCAGCGGGGACTCCTACACAGATACGCAGTATTTT.

This rearrangement joins TRBV27 to TRBJ2-2, with TRBD1 matching 10 bases. The CDR3 has 16 amino acids. CDR1 and CDR2 from the germline V gene are MNHEY and SMNVEV (reference sequence). J gave up 2 bases and V 2 bases, and 2 bases lay outside the gene matches. The CDR3 protein is CASSLRDRGNTGELFF. CDR3 sequence (DNA): TGTGCCAGCAGTTTACGGGACAGGGGTAACACCGGGGAGCTGTTTTTT.

The rearrangement links TRBV28 to TRBJ1-2; D remains ambiguous. The CDR3 consists of 12 residues. Germline CDR1 MDHEN, CDR2 SYDVKM. Trimming removed 7 bases at V and 4 bases at J, with 10 bases between. CDR3 DNA sequence: TGTGCCAGCAATGTAGGGAGCTATGGCTACACCTTC. Translating gives CASNVGSYGYTF.

The chain uses TRBV28 and TRBJ2-1; 10 nucleotides line up with TRBD2. CDR1 is MDHEN, CDR2 SYDVKM, per germline. CDR3 length equals 16 residues. Germline trimming cut 5 bases from V and 2 bases from J; bases unmatched to any gene: 6. The CDR3 DNA is TGTGCCAGCAGTCCCGTAGCGGGGGGCCCCTACAATGAGCAGTTCTTC. It translates to CASSPVAGGPYNEQFF.

This chain links TRBV2 with TRBJ2-1; 7 bases align to TRBD1. The CDR3 spans 13 residues. After removal of 6 bases from V and 5 bases from J, the junction contained 4 bases not matched to a gene. CDR1 SNHLY and CDR2 FYNNEI come from the germline V gene. CDR3 in DNA: TGTGCCAGCAGCGTAGACAGGGACAATGAGCAGTTCTTC. As protein: CASSVDRDNEQFF.

The chain combines TRBV19 with TRBJ1-2; a weak D match, TRBD1 (5 bases). Looked up from germline, CDR1 is LNHDA and CDR2 is SQIVND (reference sequence). This CDR3 spans 14 amino acids. The germline V and J ends were trimmed by 10 bases and 5 bases, with 20 bases remaining between them. The CDR3 loop is CATTVRGGNYGYTF. Written as DNA, the CDR3 is TGTGCCACGACAGTCCGGGGGGGGAATTATGGCTACACCTTC.

The CDR3 loop reads CASGLVPLAGGPGTDTQYF. In nucleotides, the CDR3 is TGTGCTAGTGGTTTGGTACCGCTAGCGGGGGGGCCGGGAACAGATACGCAGTATTTT. The genes are TRBV12-5 and TRBJ2-3; TRBD2 matches 12 bases. The V and J ends lost 0 bases and 3 bases, in that order; junction bases with no gene match: 10. CDR3 length: 19 residues. In germline, CDR1 is LGHNT, CDR2 FRNRAP.

This rearrangement joins TRBV18 to TRBJ1-1, with D tentatively TRBD1 (5 bases). This CDR3 is built from 16 residues. The ends were cut back, 3 bases at V and 3 bases at J, with 17 bases in the middle. CDR1 is KGHSH, CDR2 LQKENI, per germline. CDR3 sequence: CASSPTRADSHTEAFF. CDR3 DNA sequence: TGTGCCAGCTCACCTACCAGGGCAGACTCCCACACTGAAGCTTTCTTT.

This chain uses TRBV27 with TRBJ1-1, with 8 bases fitting TRBD1. The ends lost 6 bases at V and 4 bases at J; junction bases unmatched: 16. Germline CDR1 is MNHEY and CDR2 is SMNVEV (reference sequence). There are 17 residues in the CDR3. The CDR3 nucleotides read TGTGCCAGCAGACGAACAGGGGGGGGTGGGAGCACCACTGAAGCTTTCTTT. This sequence encodes CASRRTGGGGSTTEAFF.